The entry that follows covers one TCR beta chain sequence. Its antigen is not known. These data come from a study of OX40 agonist ivuxolimab in advanced cancers. Study in general: Patients got intravenous ivuxolimab at 0.01 to 10 mg/kg every 2 weeks. Partial responses were achieved by three patients: one hepatocellular carcinoma, two cutaneous melanoma.

Sequenced by immunoSEQ multiplex PCR; TCRdb stores in-frame clones only, minus some. Here the sample spans about 80,000 clones, around 92% being singletons. This CDR3 spans 14 amino acids. Germline V gene lookup returns CDR1 MNHEY and CDR2 SVGAGI. Trimming removed 0 bases at V and 5 bases at J, with 10 bases between. Study observations and caveats: Antigen specificity of clonally expanded peripheral T cells was not established.

The specimen comprised CD4+ or CD8+ T cells sorted from blood, sampled in a trial of the OX40 agonist ivuxolimab. The source of this sequence is an adult with an advanced solid tumor such as melanoma, head and neck, liver or kidney cancer. The rearrangement links TRBV6-5 to TRBJ1-1, with a weak D call TRBD1 (5 bases). CDR3 nucleotide sequence: TGTGCCAGCAGTTACTCGCCGGAGGGGACTGAAGCTTTCTTT. This encodes CASSYSPEGTEAFF.